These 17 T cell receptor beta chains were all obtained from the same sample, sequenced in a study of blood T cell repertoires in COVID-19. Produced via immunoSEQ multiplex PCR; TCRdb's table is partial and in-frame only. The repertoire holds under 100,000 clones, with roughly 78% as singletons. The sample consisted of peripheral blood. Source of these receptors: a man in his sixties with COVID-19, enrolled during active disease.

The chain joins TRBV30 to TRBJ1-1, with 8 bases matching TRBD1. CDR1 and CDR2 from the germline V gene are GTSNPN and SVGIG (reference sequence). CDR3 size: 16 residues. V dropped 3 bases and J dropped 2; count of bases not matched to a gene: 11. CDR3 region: CAWRPDRGSGNTEAFF. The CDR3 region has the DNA TGTGCCTGGAGACCCGACAGGGGATCGGGTAACACTGAAGCTTTCTTT. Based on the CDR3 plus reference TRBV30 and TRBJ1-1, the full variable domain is SQTIHQWPATLVQPVGSPLSLECTVEGTSNPNLYWYRQAAGRGLQLLFYSVGIGQISSEVPQNLSASRPQDRQFILSSKKLLLSDSGFYLCAWRPDRGSGNTEAFFGQGTRLTVV.

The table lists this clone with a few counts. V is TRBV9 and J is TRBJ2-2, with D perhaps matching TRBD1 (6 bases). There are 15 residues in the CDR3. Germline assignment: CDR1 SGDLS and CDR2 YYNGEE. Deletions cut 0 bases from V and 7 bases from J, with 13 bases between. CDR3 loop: CASSVDRVGIGELFF. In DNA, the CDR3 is TGTGCCAGCAGCGTAGACAGGGTTGGAATCGGGGAGCTGTTTTTT.

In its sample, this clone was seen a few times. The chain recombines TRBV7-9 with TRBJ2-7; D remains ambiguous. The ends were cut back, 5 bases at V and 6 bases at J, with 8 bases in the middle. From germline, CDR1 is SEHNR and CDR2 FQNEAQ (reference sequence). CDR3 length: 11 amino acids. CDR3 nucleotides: TGTGCCAGCAGCCGGGTAGGCGAGCAGTACTTC. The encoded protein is CASSRVGEQYF.

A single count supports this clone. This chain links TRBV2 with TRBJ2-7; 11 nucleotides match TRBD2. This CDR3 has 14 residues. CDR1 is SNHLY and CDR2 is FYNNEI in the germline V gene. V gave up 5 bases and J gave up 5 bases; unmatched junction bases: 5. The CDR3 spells CASSTSGSVDEQYF. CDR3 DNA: TGTGCCAGCAGTACTAGCGGGAGCGTGGACGAGCAGTACTTC.

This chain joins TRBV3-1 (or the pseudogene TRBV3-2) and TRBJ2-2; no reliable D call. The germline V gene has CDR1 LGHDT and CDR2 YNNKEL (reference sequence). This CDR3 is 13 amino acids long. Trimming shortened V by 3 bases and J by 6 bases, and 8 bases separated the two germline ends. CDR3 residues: CASSQLGSGELFF. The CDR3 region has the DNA TGTGCCAGCAGCCAGCTTGGCTCCGGGGAGCTGTTTTTT.

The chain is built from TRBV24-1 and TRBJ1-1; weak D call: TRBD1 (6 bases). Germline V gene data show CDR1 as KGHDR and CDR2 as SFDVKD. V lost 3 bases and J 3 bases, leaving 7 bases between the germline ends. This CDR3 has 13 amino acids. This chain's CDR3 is CATSDPGDTEAFF. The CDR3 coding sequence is TGTGCCACCAGTGATCCAGGGGACACTGAAGCTTTCTTT.

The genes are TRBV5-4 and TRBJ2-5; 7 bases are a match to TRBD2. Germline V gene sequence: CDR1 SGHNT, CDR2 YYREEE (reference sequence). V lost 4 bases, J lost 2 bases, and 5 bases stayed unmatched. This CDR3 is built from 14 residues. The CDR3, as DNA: TGTGCCAGCAGCCTCCGGGACTATCAAGAGACCCAGTACTTC. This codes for CASSLRDYQETQYF.

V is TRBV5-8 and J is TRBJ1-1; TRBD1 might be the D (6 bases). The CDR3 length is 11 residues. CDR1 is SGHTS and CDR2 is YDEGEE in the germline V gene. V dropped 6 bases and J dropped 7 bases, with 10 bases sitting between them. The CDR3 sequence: CASTGGDEAFF. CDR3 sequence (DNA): TGTGCCAGCACTGGGGGCGATGAAGCTTTCTTT.

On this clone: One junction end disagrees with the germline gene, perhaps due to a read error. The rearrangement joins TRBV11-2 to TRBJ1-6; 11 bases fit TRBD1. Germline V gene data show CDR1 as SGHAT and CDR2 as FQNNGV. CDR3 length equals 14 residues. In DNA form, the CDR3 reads TGTGTCAGCAGCCCAGGACAGGGGGCTTCACCCCTCCACTTT. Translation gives CVSSPGQGASPLHF.

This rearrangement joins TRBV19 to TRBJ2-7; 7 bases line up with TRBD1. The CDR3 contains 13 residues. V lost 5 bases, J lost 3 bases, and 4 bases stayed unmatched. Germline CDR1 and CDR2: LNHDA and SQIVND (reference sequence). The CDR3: CASSASGGYEQYF. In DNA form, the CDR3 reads TGTGCCAGTAGTGCGTCAGGGGGCTACGAGCAGTACTTC.

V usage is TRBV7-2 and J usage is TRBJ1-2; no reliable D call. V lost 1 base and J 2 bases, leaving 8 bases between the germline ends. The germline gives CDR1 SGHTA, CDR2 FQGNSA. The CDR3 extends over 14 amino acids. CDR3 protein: CASSLGSMNYGYTF. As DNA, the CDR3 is TGTGCCAGCAGCTTAGGTAGTATGAACTATGGCTACACCTTC.

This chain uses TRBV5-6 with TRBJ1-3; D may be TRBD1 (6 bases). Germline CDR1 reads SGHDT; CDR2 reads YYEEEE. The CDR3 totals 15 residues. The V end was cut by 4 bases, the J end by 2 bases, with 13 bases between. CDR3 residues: CASSPPGVPGNTIYF. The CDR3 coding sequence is TGTGCCAGCAGCCCTCCAGGGGTTCCTGGAAACACCATATATTTT.

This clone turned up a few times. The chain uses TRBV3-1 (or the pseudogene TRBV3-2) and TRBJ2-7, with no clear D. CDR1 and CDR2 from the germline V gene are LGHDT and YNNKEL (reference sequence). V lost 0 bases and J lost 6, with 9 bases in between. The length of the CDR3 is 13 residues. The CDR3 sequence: CASSQDPLGEQYF. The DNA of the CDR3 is TGTGCCAGCAGCCAAGACCCCCTCGGCGAGCAGTACTTC.

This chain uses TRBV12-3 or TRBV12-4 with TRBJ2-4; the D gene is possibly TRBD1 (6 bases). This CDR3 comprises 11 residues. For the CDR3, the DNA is TGTGCTACAGGGTTCAAAAACATTCAGTACTTC. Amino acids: CATGFKNIQYF.

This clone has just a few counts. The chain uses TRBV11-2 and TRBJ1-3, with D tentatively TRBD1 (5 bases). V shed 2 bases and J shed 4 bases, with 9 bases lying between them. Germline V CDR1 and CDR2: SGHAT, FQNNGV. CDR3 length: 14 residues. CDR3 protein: CASSLRGRGNTIYF. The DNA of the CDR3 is TGTGCCAGCAGCTTAAGGGGTAGAGGAAACACCATATATTTT.

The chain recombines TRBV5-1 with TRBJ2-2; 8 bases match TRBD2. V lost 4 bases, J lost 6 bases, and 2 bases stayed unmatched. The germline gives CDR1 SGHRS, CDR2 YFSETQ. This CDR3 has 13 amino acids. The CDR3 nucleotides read TGCGCCAGCAGCCCCGGGGGGGCCGGGGAGCTGTTTTTT. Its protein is CASSPGGAGELFF.

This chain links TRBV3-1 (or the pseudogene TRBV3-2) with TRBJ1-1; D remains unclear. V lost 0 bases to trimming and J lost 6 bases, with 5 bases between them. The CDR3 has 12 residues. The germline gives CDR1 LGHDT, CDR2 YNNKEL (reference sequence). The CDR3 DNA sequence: TGTGCCAGCAGCCAAGAGCAGTCTGAAGCTTTCTTT. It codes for CASSQEQSEAFF.